These 15 T cell receptor beta chains came from one sample sequenced in a study of cytomegalovirus exposure and HLA in healthy donors. PCR involved 60 Vbeta and 13 Jbeta primers. The method was immunoSEQ multiplex PCR; TCRdb's version includes in-frame clones alone and lacks a portion of them. This table lists 95,000 to 150,000 clones. The sample comprised PBMCs. The receptors come from a man aged 18 to 29 in good health and CMV-seronegative.

The chain is built from TRBV19 and TRBJ2-2; the D gene is possibly TRBD2 (7 bases). Trimming took 1 base from V and 0 from J, leaving 12 bases between them. Germline-derived CDR1 and CDR2 are LNHDA and SQIVND (reference sequence). The CDR3 has 17 residues. CDR3 in amino acids: CASSIGVGGANTGELFF. CDR3 sequence (DNA): TGTGCCAGTAGTATAGGAGTAGGGGGGGCGAACACCGGGGAGCTGTTTTTT.

The chain has TRBV10-1 and TRBJ2-3; 9 nucleotides agree with TRBD2. The junction had 7 bases not matched to a gene; V was cut back by 6 bases and J by 6 bases. The CDR3 runs 14 residues. CDR1 WNHNN and CDR2 SYGVQD come from the germline V gene (reference sequence). The DNA for the CDR3 is TGCGCCAGCAGCCTAGCGGGGAGCGGCGATACGCAGTATTTT. Its translation: CASSLAGSGDTQYF.

The rearrangement joins TRBV30 to TRBJ2-5; D may be TRBD2 (7 bases). The J call is uncertain, as TRBJ2-7 better fits the DNA end. In germline, CDR1 is GTSNPN, CDR2 SVGIG (reference sequence). This CDR3 contains 14 residues. In nucleotides, the CDR3 is TGTGCCTTCAAGCGGGGACATAGCCTATACGAGCAGTACTTC. Amino acids: CAFKRGHSLYEQYF.

V usage is TRBV6-5 and J usage is TRBJ1-1; 9 bases agree with TRBD1. This CDR3 has 13 residues. V lost 8 bases to trimming and J lost 5 bases; unmatched junction nucleotides: 6. The germline CDR1 and CDR2 sequences are MNHEY and SVGAGI. CDR3 sequence (DNA): TGTGCCAGCCGATCGGACAGGGGAACTGAAGCTTTCTTT. Protein: CASRSDRGTEAFF.

The V call is TRBV14, the J call TRBJ2-7; D is perhaps TRBD2 (5 bases). The CDR3 contains 13 residues. Trimming shortened V by 5 bases and J by 5 bases, and 13 bases separated the two germline ends. CDR1 and CDR2 from the germline V gene are SGHDN and FVKESK. The CDR3 protein is CASSLELGHEQYF. The CDR3 DNA sequence: TGTGCCAGCAGCTTGGAACTAGGGCACGAGCAGTACTTC.

CDR3 protein: CASSESGGSSYEQYF. The CDR3 nucleotides are TGTGCCAGCAGTGAATCGGGCGGGAGCTCCTACGAGCAGTACTTC. V gene TRBV2 combines with J gene TRBJ2-5, with TRBD2 identical over 7 bases. The end of the DNA aligns better with TRBJ2-7, so the J call may be wrong. CDR3 length: 15 residues. Germline V lookup: CDR1 SNHLY, CDR2 FYNNEI.

V usage is TRBV28 and J usage is TRBJ2-5; 8 nucleotides match TRBD1. With V trimmed by 2 bases and J by 2 bases, 4 bases remained unmatched. CDR3 length: 15 amino acids. CDR1 and CDR2 (germline): MDHEN, SYDVKM. This CDR3 is CASSLDRGWQETQYF. The DNA for the CDR3 is TGTGCCAGCAGTTTAGACAGGGGCTGGCAAGAGACCCAGTACTTC.

This chain uses TRBV19 with TRBJ2-1; D is unresolved. There are 14 residues in the CDR3. The germline gives CDR1 LNHDA, CDR2 SQIVND (reference sequence). V was clipped by 3 bases and J by 4 bases, with 10 bases between them. DNA of the CDR3: TGTGCCAGTAGTATTCAGGTTCAATACAATGAGCAGTTCTTC. It specifies CASSIQVQYNEQFF.

The chain joins TRBV6-5 to TRBJ2-7; D is unclear. CDR3 size: 15 residues. Germline V lookup: CDR1 MNHEY, CDR2 SVGAGI. Trimming cost V 6 bases and J 0 bases, with 15 bases left between them. CDR3 region: CASSSLLSGSYEQYF. DNA for the CDR3: TGTGCCAGCAGCTCACTACTCTCCGGCTCCTACGAGCAGTACTTC.

As DNA, the CDR3 is TGTGCCTGGAATCCTCAGGGAGGACTTTATGGCTACACCTTC. Translating it yields CAWNPQGGLYGYTF. The chain joins TRBV30 to TRBJ1-2; D may be TRBD1 (5 bases). The CDR3 extends over 14 amino acids. Germline values: CDR1 GTSNPN, CDR2 SVGIG (reference sequence). V lost 4 bases, J lost 5 bases, and 17 bases lay in between.

This chain links TRBV4-1 with TRBJ1-1; 7 bases are a match to TRBD1. Germline V gene lookup returns CDR1 MGHRA and CDR2 YSYEKL. The J segment lost 6 bases and the V segment lost 1 base, leaving 11 bases of the junction unmatched. CDR3 length: 16 residues. The CDR3 is CASSQAAGQRRSEAFF. The CDR3 DNA follows: TGCGCCAGCAGCCAAGCCGCGGGACAGCGACGCTCTGAAGCTTTCTTT.

The chain links TRBV19 to TRBJ2-1; possible D gene TRBD2, 6 bases. Germline V lookup: CDR1 LNHDA, CDR2 SQIVND (reference sequence). V was shortened by 5 bases and J by 4 bases, with 18 bases between the two germline ends. The CDR3 length is 16 residues. CDR3 nucleotide sequence: TGTGCCAGTAGTCAGGTCCGGGACTCCCAATACAATGAGCAGTTCTTC. As protein: CASSQVRDSQYNEQFF.

This chain uses TRBV6-5 with TRBJ2-5; perhaps TRBD2 as D (7 bases). The CDR3 spans 15 residues. Germline V gene sequence: CDR1 MNHEY, CDR2 SVGAGI. Trimming stripped 7 bases from V and 5 bases from J, with 20 bases between. The CDR3 sequence is CASTWRGGVLETQYF. The DNA for the CDR3 is TGTGCCAGCACCTGGAGAGGGGGGGTCCTCGAGACCCAGTACTTC.

The chain carries TRBV2 and TRBJ1-4; no clear D. Trimming shortened V by 8 bases and J by 8 bases, and 12 bases separated the two germline ends. CDR1 and CDR2 from the germline V gene are SNHLY and FYNNEI. This CDR3 region has 12 residues. This CDR3 is CASHSTREKLFF. CDR3 nucleotide sequence: TGTGCCAGCCACTCCACTAGGGAAAAACTGTTTTTT. The variable domain in full, completed from reference TRBV2 and TRBJ1-4, reads EPEVTQTPSHQVTQMGQEVILRCVPISNHLYFYWYRQILGQKVEFLVSFYNNEISEKSEIFDDQFSVERPDGSNFTLKIRSTKLEDSAMYFCASHSTREKLFFGSGTQLSVL.

This chain uses TRBV13 with TRBJ2-7; possible D gene TRBD2, 6 bases. This CDR3 region has 14 residues. The V gene's germline CDR1 is PRHDT and CDR2 FYEKMQ (reference sequence). V shed 5 bases and J shed 1 base, with 12 bases lying between them. The CDR3 nucleotides are TGTGCCAGCAGCCCGTCGGAGGGTTCCTACGAGCAGTACTTC. It yields the protein CASSPSEGSYEQYF.